This T cell receptor (beta chain) is from a study of T cell changes during pregnancy in multiple sclerosis. The repertoire was sequenced with immunoSEQ multiplex PCR; TCRdb's copy has only in-frame clones and lacks some. The sample lists about 100,000 clones, roughly 90% seen once, with approximately 2% in the top ten. CDR3 length equals 14 residues. V lost 1 base and J 2 bases, leaving 9 bases between the germline ends. Germline V gene lookup returns CDR1 SGHTA and CDR2 FQGNSA. The chain combines TRBV7-2 with TRBJ2-7, with D maybe TRBD2 (6 bases). Sequenced material: peripheral blood, taken after pregnancy. The receptor comes from a female donor with multiple sclerosis, enrolled in a pregnancy study. CDR3 region: CASSLGSGAYEQYF. CDR3 in DNA: TGTGCCAGCAGCTTAGGTAGCGGAGCCTACGAGCAGTACTTC.